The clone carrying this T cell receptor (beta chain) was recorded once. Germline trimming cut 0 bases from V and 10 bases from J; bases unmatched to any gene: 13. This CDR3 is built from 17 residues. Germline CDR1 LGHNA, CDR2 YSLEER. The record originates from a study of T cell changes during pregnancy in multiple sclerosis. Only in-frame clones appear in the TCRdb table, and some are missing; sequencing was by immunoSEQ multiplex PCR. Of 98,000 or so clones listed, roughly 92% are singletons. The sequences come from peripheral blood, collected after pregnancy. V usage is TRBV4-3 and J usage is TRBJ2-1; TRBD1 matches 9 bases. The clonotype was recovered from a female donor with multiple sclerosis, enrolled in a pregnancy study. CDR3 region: CASSQDRFGQGSVEQFF. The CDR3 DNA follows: TGCGCCAGCAGCCAAGATCGTTTCGGACAGGGGTCTGTAGAGCAGTTCTTC.